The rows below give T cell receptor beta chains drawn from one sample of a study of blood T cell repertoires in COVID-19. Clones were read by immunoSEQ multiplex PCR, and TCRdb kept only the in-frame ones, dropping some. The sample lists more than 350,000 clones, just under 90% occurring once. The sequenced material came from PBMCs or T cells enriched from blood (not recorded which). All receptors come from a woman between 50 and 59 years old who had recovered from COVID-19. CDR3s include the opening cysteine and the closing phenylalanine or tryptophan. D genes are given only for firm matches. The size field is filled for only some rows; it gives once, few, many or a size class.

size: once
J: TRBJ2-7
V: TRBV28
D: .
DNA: TGTGCCAGCCTCGGAGGGGAACTACTCTACGAGCAGTACTTC
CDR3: CASLGGELLYEQYF

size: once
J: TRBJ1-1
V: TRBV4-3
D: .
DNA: TGCGCCAGCAGCCAAGACCGGAACACTGAAGCTTTCTTT
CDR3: CASSQDRNTEAFF

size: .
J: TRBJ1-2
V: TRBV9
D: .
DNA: TGTGCCAGCAGCGCCGATATACAGAGACCGTATGGCTACACCTTC
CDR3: CASSADIQRPYGYTF

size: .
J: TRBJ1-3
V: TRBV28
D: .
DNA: TGTGCCAGCACTGGGCCCCTTTCTGGAAACACCATATATTTT
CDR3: CASTGPLSGNTIYF

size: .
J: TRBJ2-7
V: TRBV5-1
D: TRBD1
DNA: TGCGCCAGCAGCTTGGGAGGGACAGCTAACGAGCAGTACTTC
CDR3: CASSLGGTANEQYF

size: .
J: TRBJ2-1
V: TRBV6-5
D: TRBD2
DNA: TGTGCCACCAAAGTGGGGGGGACCCACAATGAGCAGTTCTTC
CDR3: CATKVGGTHNEQFF

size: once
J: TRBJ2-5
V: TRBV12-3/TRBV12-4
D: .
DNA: TGTGCCAGCAGGTACACATCGGGAGAGACCCAGTACTTC
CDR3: CASRYTSGETQYF

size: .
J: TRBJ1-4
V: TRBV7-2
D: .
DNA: TGTGCCAGCTCGCGGGGCGGAGATGAAAAACTGTTTTTT
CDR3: CASSRGGDEKLFF

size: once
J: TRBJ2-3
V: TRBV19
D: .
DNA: TGTGCCAGTAGTATAGATCGGGGAACAGATACGCAGTATTTT
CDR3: CASSIDRGTDTQYF

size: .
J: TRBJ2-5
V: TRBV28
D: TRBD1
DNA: TGTGCCAGCAGTTCTTCAGGGGGCCCCCAAGAGACCCAGTACTTC
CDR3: CASSSSGGPQETQYF

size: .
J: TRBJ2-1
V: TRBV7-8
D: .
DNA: TGTGCCGGAACCGAAGCTGGACTGCCGATGAAGAAGCAGTTCTTC
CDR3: CAGTEAGLPMKKQFF

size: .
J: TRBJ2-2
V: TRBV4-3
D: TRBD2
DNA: TGCGCCAGCAGCCAAGAGAGCTTGGGACTAGCGGGGACGGCCGGGGAGCTGTTTTTT
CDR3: CASSQESLGLAGTAGELFF

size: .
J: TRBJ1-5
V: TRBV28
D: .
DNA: TGTGCCAGCAGTTTAATCGATGCGGGCAGGCAGCCCCAGCATTTT
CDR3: CASSLIDAGRQPQHF

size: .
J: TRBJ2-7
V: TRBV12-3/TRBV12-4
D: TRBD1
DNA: TGTGCCAGCAGTTCCGGGGACAGTTACGAGCAGTACTTC
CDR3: CASSSGDSYEQYF

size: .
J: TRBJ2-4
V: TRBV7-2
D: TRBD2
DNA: TGTGCCAGCAGCTTCCGGACTAGCGGGGAAAAAAACATTCAGTACTTC
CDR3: CASSFRTSGEKNIQYF

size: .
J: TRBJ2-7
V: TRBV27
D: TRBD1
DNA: TGTGCCAGCAGTTTATCGAACAGGGGCGTCGAGCAGTACTTC
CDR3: CASSLSNRGVEQYF

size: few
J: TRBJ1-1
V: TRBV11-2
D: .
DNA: TGTGCCAGCAGCTCACGGAGTCTTTTCGGTACTGAAGCTTTCTTT
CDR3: CASSSRSLFGTEAFF

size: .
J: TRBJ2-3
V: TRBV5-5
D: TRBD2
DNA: TGTGCCAGCAGCTTGGTTGCTAGCGGGGCTCACACAGATACGCAGTATTTT
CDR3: CASSLVASGAHTDTQYF

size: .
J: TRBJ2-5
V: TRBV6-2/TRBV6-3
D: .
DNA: TGTGCCAGCAGTTACTCTTCGGGGGAGACGTACCAAGAGACCCAGTACTTC
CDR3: CASSYSSGETYQETQYF

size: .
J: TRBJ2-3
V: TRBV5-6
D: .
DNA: TGTGCCAGCAGCTTACTGGGCCCCAGGGATACGCAGTATTTT
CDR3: CASSLLGPRDTQYF

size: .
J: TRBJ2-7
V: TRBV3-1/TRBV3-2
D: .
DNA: TGTGCCAGCAGCCAAAGCCCCTACGAGCAGTACTTC
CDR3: CASSQSPYEQYF

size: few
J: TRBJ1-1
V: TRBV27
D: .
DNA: TGTGCCAGCAGTTTGTTTGGGGAGCCGAACACTGAAGCTTTCTTT
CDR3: CASSLFGEPNTEAFF

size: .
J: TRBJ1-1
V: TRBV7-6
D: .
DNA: TGTGCCAGCAGTGGACAGCAGAACACTGAAGCTTTCTTT
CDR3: CASSGQQNTEAFF

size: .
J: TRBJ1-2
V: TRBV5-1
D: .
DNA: TGCGCCAGCAGCGCGGACGGACAATATGGCTACACCTTC
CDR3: CASSADGQYGYTF

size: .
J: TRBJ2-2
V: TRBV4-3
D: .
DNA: TGCGCCAGCAGCCAAGATATCGGTAACACCGGGGAGCTGTTTTTT
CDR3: CASSQDIGNTGELFF

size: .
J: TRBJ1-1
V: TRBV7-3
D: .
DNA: TGTGCCAGCAGGGAGACTTCGAACACTGAAGCTTTCTTT
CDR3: CASRETSNTEAFF

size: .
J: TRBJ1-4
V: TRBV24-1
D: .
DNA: TGTGCCACCAGTGATTTGATGGCTTATCCTAATGAAAAACTGTTTTTT
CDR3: CATSDLMAYPNEKLFF

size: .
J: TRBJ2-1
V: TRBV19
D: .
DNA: TGTGCCAGTAGTATAGACAGGGGATTATACAATGAGCAGTTCTTC
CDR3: CASSIDRGLYNEQFF

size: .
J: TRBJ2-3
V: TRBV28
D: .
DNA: TGTGCCAGCAGTTTTGTAGCGGCCGACACAGATACGCAGTATTTT
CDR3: CASSFVAADTDTQYF

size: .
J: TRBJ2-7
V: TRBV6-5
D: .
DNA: TGTGCCAGCAGTCCTCTCGGAGCCACCTACGAGCAGTACTTC
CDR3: CASSPLGATYEQYF

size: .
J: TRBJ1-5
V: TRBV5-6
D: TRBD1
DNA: TGTGCCAGCAGCCGGGACAGGGATCAGCCCCAGCATTTT
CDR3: CASSRDRDQPQHF

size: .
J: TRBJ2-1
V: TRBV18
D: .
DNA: TGTGCCAGCTCTAATGTTGGGGGGGCTAATGAGCAGTTCTTC
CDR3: CASSNVGGANEQFF